Described below is a single TCR beta chain sequence and its context. Its antigen is undetermined. The CDR3 totals 16 residues. The trim removed 2 bases at V and 9 bases at J, leaving 8 bases unmatched. Germline loops: CDR1 MNHNY, CDR2 SVGAGI (reference sequence). This sample is drawn from a study of shared clonotypes between healthy human individuals. Study-wide context: Plates per donor: three CD4 naive, three CD4 memory, two CD8 naive, one CD8 memory.

TCRdb keeps only in-frame clones here, not all; method: immunoSEQ multiplex PCR. The sample records around 1,900,000 clones, about 94% being singletons. CD45RO negativity and positive selection for CCR7 defined naive CD8 cells, a population that excluded terminally differentiated effector memory CD45RA+ cells. Study-wide points: Generally, naive subsets came out with larger estimated richness than memory subsets. Several donors shared 5% to 5.5% of their naive CD4 clonotypes.

The receptor was isolated from a man aged 18 to 29 in good health. Some clones in this sample may be carry-over from other donors' samples. The gene calls are TRBV6-6 and TRBJ1-6; 9 bases match TRBD1. Source material: naive CD8+ T cells from PBMCs. The CDR3 loop is CASSYTPGQGSSPLHF. The CDR3 region has the DNA TGTGCCAGCAGTTACACACCGGGACAGGGTAGTTCACCCCTCCACTTT.